Listed below are T cell receptor beta chains from one sample, sequenced in a study of CD8 T cells in ankylosing spondylitis. TCRdb called the 5' RACE reads again in MiXCR, with one record for every CDR3 protein. Among 25,000 to 35,000 distinct CDR3 sequences, under 40% were seen once, and the ten largest hold 35% to 50%. The specimen was synovial fluid, either unsorted or a sorted T cell fraction (not recorded which). The receptors stem from a male donor with ankylosing spondylitis. Both conserved end residues are part of each CDR3. A D gene is named only where the DNA matches it firmly. Size values are once, few and many counts, or a class for expanded clones, and some rows have none.

TRBV7-9	.	TRBJ2-1	TRBD2	TGTGCCAGCAGCCCACTAGCGGGTAGTTCCTACAATGAGCAGTTCTTC	CASSPLAGSSYNEQFF
TRBV3-1	many	TRBJ2-1	.	TGTGCCAGCAGCCATTTCGATGCGGCTCGTCTCAAGGAGCAGTTCTTC	CASSHFDAARLKEQFF
TRBV24-1	.	TRBJ2-1	.	TGTGCCACCGGGACTTCCTACAATGAGCAGTTCTTC	CATGTSYNEQFF
TRBV14	.	TRBJ2-1	.	TGTGCCAGCAGTCCCACGGCGGTCTACAATGAGCAGTTCTTC	CASSPTAVYNEQFF
TRBV4-1	many	TRBJ2-5	.	TGCGCCAGCAGCCAAGTAGGAAAAGGGGTCGAAGAGACCCAGTACTTC	CASSQVGKGVEETQYF
TRBV12-3/TRBV12-4	.	TRBJ2-7	.	TGTGCCAGCAGTTTCTCCACGGAATACGAGCAGTACTTC	CASSFSTEYEQYF
TRBV20-1	few	TRBJ2-1	TRBD1	TGCAGTGCCCGGGACAGGGCTGATAATGAGCAGTTCTTC	CSARDRADNEQFF
TRBV24-1	few	TRBJ2-5	.	TGTGCCACCAGTGATCCCGCCTCTGGTATCGGAGAGACCCAGTACTTC	CATSDPASGIGETQYF
TRBV20-1	many	TRBJ1-2	.	TGCAGTGCTAGAGATCTGGATAACTATGGCTACACCTTC	CSARDLDNYGYTF
TRBV10-1	few	TRBJ2-2	.	TGCGCCAGCAGTGAGTCAGGGAGCACCGGGGAGCTGTTTTTT	CASSESGSTGELFF
TRBV7-9	many	TRBJ1-1	.	TGTGCCAGCAGCTTAGTCCTCGGACCGGTTAACGAAGCTTTCTTT	CASSLVLGPVNEAFF
TRBV29-1	many	TRBJ1-2	.	TGCAGCGTTAGGACAGTGGATGGCTACACCTTC	CSVRTVDGYTF
TRBV7-8	.	TRBJ2-3	.	TGTGCCAGCACCCGATCAGGTCGTAACACAGATACGCAGTATTTT	CASTRSGRNTDTQYF
TRBV11-2	.	TRBJ2-3	.	TGTGCCAGCAGCTTAGAGGTGACGGATACGCAGTATTTT	CASSLEVTDTQYF
TRBV10-2	once	TRBJ1-1	.	TGCGCCAGCAGTGTTGGAGGGTTGAACACTGAAGCTTTCTTT	CASSVGGLNTEAFF
TRBV12-3/TRBV12-4	few	TRBJ1-1	.	TGTGCCAGCAGCCTTCCTGCTTTCTTT	CASSLPAFF
TRBV12-3/TRBV12-4	many	TRBJ2-1	.	TGTGCCAGCAGGCTACTTTACAATGAGCAGTTCTTC	CASRLLYNEQFF
TRBV29-1	.	TRBJ2-1	TRBD1	TGCAGCGTTGAAGACGGGGACAGGCGCTCCTACAATGAGCAGTTCTTC	CSVEDGDRRSYNEQFF
TRBV3-1	.	TRBJ1-2	.	TGTGCCAGCAGCCCCCAGGGAGAATCCTATGGCTACACCTTC	CASSPQGESYGYTF
TRBV14	few	TRBJ2-1	.	TGTGCCAGCAGCCAATTCTTTGGGGCTCTTTACAATGAGCAGTTCTTC	CASSQFFGALYNEQFF
TRBV7-6	few	TRBJ2-1	.	TGTGCCAGCAGCTTAGAAGGGCGTGAGCAGTTCTTC	CASSLEGREQFF
TRBV12-3/TRBV12-4	few	TRBJ1-2	TRBD1	TGTGCCAGCAGTTCCACAGGGGCTAACTATGGCTACACCTTC	CASSSTGANYGYTF
TRBV7-9	few	TRBJ1-5	TRBD1	TGTGCCAGCAGCTTAGGAGGGGGCTGTCAGCCCCAGCATTTT	CASSLGGGCQPQHF
TRBV7-9	many	TRBJ2-7	TRBD2	TGTGCCAGCAGCTGGACTAGGGGTTTCAACGAGCAGTACTTC	CASSWTRGFNEQYF
TRBV20-1	few	TRBJ2-1	TRBD2	TGCAGTGCACCTGGACTAGCGGGGCGTCGCAACTACAATGAGCAGTTCTTC	CSAPGLAGRRNYNEQFF
TRBV4-2	.	TRBJ1-2	.	TGTGCCAGCAGCCAAGATGCCGGGGGGCCCGGCTACACCTTC	CASSQDAGGPGYTF
TRBV5-6	many	TRBJ1-1	TRBD1	TGTGCCAGCAGCCTGCCGACAGGGAGCACTGAAGCTTTCTTT	CASSLPTGSTEAFF